A selection of T cell receptor beta chains follows, all from one sample in a study of response to subunit inactivated influenza vaccine. TCRdb fed the RT-PCR reads into MiXCR, producing one record per CDR3 protein. The sample records around 530,000 distinct CDR3 sequences, about 11% being singletons. Source: PBMCs from blood, taken on the day of vaccination. Receptors originate from a man aged 50 to 59 who received an inactivated influenza vaccine. Both conserved end residues are part of each CDR3. Each record gives: V gene, J gene, D gene, clone size, CDR3 DNA, CDR3 protein. A D gene is named only where the DNA matches it firmly. Clone size is given for some rows only: seen once, a few or many times, or a class if the clone is expanded.

>TRBV7-8|TRBJ2-1|-|few
TGTGCCAGCAGCTTAGATTTCGGGAGCTCCTACAATGAGCAGTTCTTC
CASSLDFGSSYNEQFF
>TRBV7-9|TRBJ2-1|TRBD1|-
TGTGCCAGCAGCCGGGACAGGGGGCGCCACGATGAGCAGTTCTTC
CASSRDRGRHDEQFF
>TRBV6-2/TRBV6-3|TRBJ2-1|TRBD2|-
TGTGCCAGCAGTCAACTAGCGGGACTCTACAATGAGCAGTTCTTC
CASSQLAGLYNEQFF
>TRBV3-1|TRBJ2-7|TRBD1|few
TGTGCCAGCAGCTGGGCAGGGGGCGGTTACGAGCAGTACTTC
CASSWAGGGYEQYF
>TRBV28|TRBJ2-3|-|-
TGTGCCAGCAGTTTCGTCGGGAGTATAAATACGCAGTATTTT
CASSFVGSINTQYF
>TRBV9|TRBJ2-3|TRBD2|many
TGTGCCAGCAGCGTAGCGGGAGGTAGCACAGATACGCAGTATTTT
CASSVAGGSTDTQYF
>TRBV6-1|TRBJ2-2|-|few
TGTGCCAGCAGTCGCCCCCTGGACAGAAGAGGGACCGGGGAGCTGTTTTTT
CASSRPLDRRGTGELFF
>TRBV5-1|TRBJ2-5|-|-
TGCGCCAGCAGCTTGATGACTTCGGAGACCCAGTACTTC
CASSLMTSETQYF
>TRBV3-1|TRBJ2-1|TRBD2|-
TGTGCCAGCAGCAATACACTAGCGGGAGGTTCCAATGAGCAGTTCTTC
CASSNTLAGGSNEQFF
>TRBV4-3|TRBJ2-1|-|many
TGCGCCAGCAGCCCCTACCGTAACGGTGAGCAGTTCTTC
CASSPYRNGEQFF
>TRBV20-1|TRBJ2-3|-|few
TGCAGTGCCACTATGGGCCCGGATACGCAGTATTTT
CSATMGPDTQYF
>TRBV20-1|TRBJ2-3|-|few
TGCAGTGCTAGAGATCTTCAGGGATACACAGATACGCAGTATTTT
CSARDLQGYTDTQYF
>TRBV7-2|TRBJ2-5|-|many
TGTGCCAGCAGCTTAGCGGTTAGGGGGGAGACCCAGTACTTC
CASSLAVRGETQYF
>TRBV4-2|TRBJ2-3|-|-
TGTGCCAGCAATGAGGTAATCTACGCAGATACGCAGTATTTT
CASNEVIYADTQYF
>TRBV12-3/TRBV12-4|TRBJ2-1|TRBD2|-
TGTGCCAGCAACCTAGCGGACAATGAGCAGTTCTTC
CASNLADNEQFF
>TRBV3-1|TRBJ2-1|-|many
TGTGCCAGCAGCCTGTACGATGAGCAGTTCTTC
CASSLYDEQFF
>TRBV6-5|TRBJ2-1|-|-
TGTGCCAGCAGTTACTCTGGGACCGGCAATGAGCAGTTCTTC
CASSYSGTGNEQFF
>TRBV28|TRBJ2-1|TRBD2|-
TGTGCCAGCAGTGGATCGGGATCCTCGGGACCAGCGGGGGGATACAATGAGCAGTTCTTC
CASSGSGSSGPAGGYNEQFF
>TRBV11-2|TRBJ2-5|TRBD2|-
TGTGCCAGCAGCTTACGCGGGAGTACTAGGGAGACCCAGTACTTC
CASSLRGSTRETQYF
>TRBV20-1|TRBJ2-3|-|few
TGCAGTGCTAGTAAGACGGGAGACTATGGCACAGATACGCAGTATTTT
CSASKTGDYGTDTQYF
>TRBV2|TRBJ2-1|-|many
TGTGCCAGCAGTTTTTTACAGGGGGGGTACAATGAGCAGTTCTTC
CASSFLQGGYNEQFF